These 17 T cell receptor beta chains came from one sample sequenced in a study of cytomegalovirus exposure and HLA in healthy donors. The method was immunoSEQ multiplex PCR; TCRdb's version includes in-frame clones alone and lacks a portion of them. The repertoire includes roughly 58,000 clones, over 75% of them detected once, and about 2.9% sits in the top ten. Sequencing was performed on PBMCs. These TCRs come from a man aged 18-30 years in good health and CMV-seronegative.

J is TRBJ2-5 and V is TRBV6-6; possible D gene TRBD2, 6 bases. There are 13 residues in the CDR3. Per germline, CDR1 MNHNY and CDR2 SVGAGI (reference sequence). The germline V and J ends were trimmed by 2 bases and 6 bases, with 10 bases remaining between them. The CDR3 here is CASSYGAGKTQYF. CDR3 nucleotide sequence: TGTGCCAGCAGTTACGGGGCGGGAAAGACCCAGTACTTC.

The J gene is TRBJ2-7, the V gene TRBV7-2; 8 bases are a match to TRBD2. J gave up 3 bases and V 1 base, and 8 bases lay outside the gene matches. Germline CDR1 is SGHTA and CDR2 is FQGNSA. This CDR3 region has 16 residues. CDR3 coding DNA: TGTGCCAGCAGCTTAGAGCCGGGACTAGGGATCTACGAGCAGTACTTC. It is translated as CASSLEPGLGIYEQYF.

This clone occurred a few times. The chain combines TRBV6-5 with TRBJ2-7, with TRBD1 identical over 11 bases. This CDR3 comprises 13 residues. V dropped 8 bases and J dropped 7; count of bases not matched to a gene: 7. In germline, CDR1 is MNHEY, CDR2 SVGAGI. CDR3: CASRGQGAREQYF. The CDR3 nucleotides read TGTGCCAGCCGAGGACAGGGGGCGCGTGAGCAGTACTTC.

The chain links TRBV10-3 to TRBJ2-3; D may be TRBD2 (6 bases). The CDR3 runs to 15 residues. CDR1 and CDR2 from the germline V gene are ENHRY and SYGVKD. Trimming shortened V by 2 bases and J by 3 bases, and 12 bases separated the two germline ends. The chain's CDR3 is CAISEGVAETDTQYF. The CDR3 coding sequence is TGTGCCATCAGTGAGGGGGTAGCGGAGACAGATACGCAGTATTTT.

This clone was observed a single time. V gene TRBV7-9 combines with J gene TRBJ1-4, with TRBD1 matching over 7 bases. Germline CDR1 SEHNR, CDR2 FQNEAQ (reference sequence). The V and J ends lost 4 bases and 6 bases, in that order; junction bases with no gene match: 17. The CDR3 contains 18 residues. The CDR3 loop reads CASSSQLNRGLGDEKLFF. In DNA, the CDR3 is TGTGCCAGCAGCTCCCAATTGAACAGGGGACTGGGAGATGAAAAACTGTTTTTT.

The chain joins TRBV6-1 to TRBJ2-2; D is possibly TRBD1 (5 bases). This CDR3 contains 15 residues. In germline, CDR1 is MNHNS, CDR2 SASEGT. Trimming pared 4 bases from V and 1 base from J, leaving 10 bases between. The CDR3 DNA is TGTGCCAGCAGTGTCAGGGCTATGAACACCGGGGAGCTGTTTTTT. Residues: CASSVRAMNTGELFF.

V usage is TRBV10-3 and J usage is TRBJ2-4, with D uncertain. The V and J ends lost 8 bases and 3 bases respectively, with 11 bases between them. Germline loops: CDR1 ENHRY, CDR2 SYGVKD. The CDR3 runs 13 residues. CDR3 amino acids: CAIRSEVKNIQYF. The CDR3 region has the DNA TGTGCCATCCGCTCAGAAGTCAAAAACATTCAGTACTTC.

V and J are TRBV7-8 and TRBJ1-2; no clear D gene. Trimming shortened V by 3 bases and J by 2 bases, and 7 bases separated the two germline ends. The CDR3 is made up of 13 amino acids. Germline CDR1 is SGHVS and CDR2 is FQNEAQ. CDR3 loop: CASSLGVNYGYTF. The CDR3 coding sequence is TGTGCCAGCAGCTTGGGAGTGAACTATGGCTACACCTTC.

Written as DNA, the CDR3 is TGTGCCAGCAGAGAATCGGGAGTTCCCTACGAGCAGTACTTC. As protein: CASRESGVPYEQYF. The gene calls are TRBV28 and TRBJ2-7; D is perhaps TRBD2 (6 bases). Germline V gene sequence: CDR1 MDHEN, CDR2 SYDVKM. Trimming cost V 6 bases and J 2 bases, with 14 bases left between them. This CDR3 region has 14 residues.

The genes are TRBV29-1 and TRBJ2-3; 7 nucleotides line up with TRBD1. V shed 1 base, J shed 2 bases, and the junction held 15 bases outside the gene matches. The CDR3 sequence is 18 residues long. CDR1 is SQVTM, CDR2 ANQGSEA, per germline. The CDR3: CSVEAIPSDRRFTDTQYF. DNA of the CDR3: TGCAGCGTTGAAGCCATACCCTCGGACAGGAGGTTCACAGATACGCAGTATTTT.

J is TRBJ1-5 and V is TRBV7-9; 10 bases fit TRBD1. V shed 5 bases, J shed 4 bases, and the junction held 5 bases outside the gene matches. Germline values: CDR1 SEHNR, CDR2 FQNEAQ (reference sequence). The CDR3 extends over 15 amino acids. The CDR3 DNA is TGTGCCAGCAGCCTAACGGGACAGGGGAATCAGCCCCAGCATTTT. Its translation is CASSLTGQGNQPQHF.

The chain uses TRBV6-5 and TRBJ2-1; TRBD2 matches at 12 bases. Germline CDR1 reads MNHEY; CDR2 reads SVGAGI. The ends lost 6 bases at V and 12 bases at J; junction bases unmatched: 9. This CDR3 has 14 amino acids. The DNA for the CDR3 is TGTGCCAGCAGCAGGACTAGCGGGGTCCCGGGGCAGTTCTTC. It specifies CASSRTSGVPGQFF.

The chain employs TRBV11-3 and TRBJ2-1; D may be TRBD1 (5 bases). The CDR3 is 15 residues long. Looked up from germline, CDR1 is SGHNT and CDR2 is YENEEA. Trimming removed 3 bases from V and 7 bases from J, with 16 bases in between. This CDR3 reads CASSFSANSGNEQFF. The CDR3 DNA reads as TGTGCCAGCAGCTTTAGTGCCAATTCAGGGAATGAGCAGTTCTTC. The whole variable domain, filled in from reference TRBV11-3 and TRBJ2-1, reads EAGVVQSPRYKIIEKKQPVAFWCNPISGHNTLYWYLQNLGQGPELLIRYENEEAVDDSQLPKDRFSAERLKGVDSTLKIQPAELGDSAVYLCASSFSANSGNEQFFGPGTRLTVL.

The chain couples TRBV28 to TRBJ2-5; the match to TRBD2 covers 8 bases. The trim removed 2 bases at V and 1 base at J, leaving 3 bases unmatched. Germline V gene lookup returns CDR1 MDHEN and CDR2 SYDVKM. The length of the CDR3 is 15 residues. The DNA of the CDR3 is TGTGCCAGCAGTTTACTAGCGGGCGCCCAAGAGACCCAGTACTTC. It codes for CASSLLAGAQETQYF.

The genes are TRBV2 and TRBJ1-5; 10 bases align to TRBD1. The CDR3 length is 15 residues. V shed 4 bases and J 7 bases; nucleotides not matched to a gene: 7. Per germline, CDR1 SNHLY and CDR2 FYNNEI. The CDR3: CASSGAGTGVQPQHF. In nucleotides, the CDR3 is TGTGCCAGCAGTGGGGCGGGGACAGGGGTCCAGCCCCAGCATTTT.

This clone came up a few times. The rearrangement links TRBV6-5 to TRBJ2-7, with 7 bases aligning to TRBD1. This CDR3 is 14 amino acids long. V lost 5 bases to trimming and J lost 2 bases; unmatched junction nucleotides: 6. Germline CDR1 is MNHEY and CDR2 is SVGAGI. DNA of the CDR3: TGTGCCAGCAGTGACTGGGACAGAGCCTACGAGCAGTACTTC. Its protein product is CASSDWDRAYEQYF.

This chain uses TRBV28 with TRBJ2-1; 16 bases match TRBD2. The CDR3 extends over 17 amino acids. V gave up 4 bases and J gave up 14 bases; unmatched junction bases: 14. Per the germline V gene, CDR1 is MDHEN and CDR2 is SYDVKM. The CDR3 loop reads CASSSRVSGTSGRVEFF. The CDR3 DNA reads as TGTGCCAGCAGTTCCCGTGTTTCGGGGACTAGCGGGAGGGTCGAGTTCTTC. Full variable domain (rest looked up from reference TRBV28 and TRBJ2-1): DVKVTQSSRYLVKRTGEKVFLECVQDMDHENMFWYRQDPGLGLRLIYFSYDVKMKEKGDIPEGYSVSREKKERFSLILESASTNQTSMYLCASSSRVSGTSGRVEFFGPGTRLTVL.